The 21 T cell receptor beta chains below were found in one sample sequenced in a study of cytomegalovirus exposure and HLA in healthy donors. Researchers ran the PCR with 60 Vbeta and 13 Jbeta primers. Produced via immunoSEQ multiplex PCR; TCRdb's table is partial and in-frame only. The sample gives some 90,000 clones, about 81% of which show up once; about 1.5% is in the top ten. Sequenced: PBMCs. These receptors were taken from a man aged 40-50 years in good health and CMV-seronegative.

The table lists this clone with a count of one. This chain uses TRBV5-1 with TRBJ2-2; D possibly corresponds to TRBD1 (6 bases). The CDR3 has 17 residues. Looked up from germline, CDR1 is SGHRS and CDR2 is YFSETQ. Trimming stripped 3 bases from V and 6 bases from J, with 21 bases between. The CDR3 reads CASSSTLTGIPPGELFF. The DNA for the CDR3 is TGCGCCAGCAGCTCCACCTTAACAGGGATCCCGCCCGGGGAGCTGTTTTTT.

V and J are TRBV2 and TRBJ2-7, with 10 bases identical to TRBD1. This CDR3 has 13 amino acids. Germline V lookup: CDR1 SNHLY, CDR2 FYNNEI. With V trimmed by 6 bases and J by 2 bases, 1 base remained unmatched. The CDR3 region has the DNA TGTGCCAGCAGGACAGGGGGCCCCTACGAGCAGTACTTC. Translation: CASRTGGPYEQYF.

In regard to this clone: The DNA is omitted, as the CDR3 cannot be located on it reliably, and the CDR3 follows TCRdb's listing. V usage is TRBV30 and J usage is TRBJ1-4. The germline V gene encodes CDR1 GTSNPN and CDR2 SVGIG (reference sequence). The CDR3 is 14 amino acids long, termini counted. The CDR3 protein is CAWSWGVGNEKPFF.

The chain uses TRBV4-1 and TRBJ1-2; a possible D gene is TRBD1 (5 bases). V dropped 0 bases and J dropped 5 bases, with 10 bases sitting between them. CDR1 and CDR2 (germline): MGHRA, YSYEKL. The CDR3 length is 14 residues. This CDR3 is CASSQEGEDYGYTF. CDR3 DNA sequence: TGCGCCAGCAGCCAAGAGGGGGAGGATTATGGCTACACCTTC.

The rearrangement joins TRBV6-5 to TRBJ2-4; possible D gene TRBD1, 6 bases. V was cut by 6 bases and J by 5 bases, with 17 bases left in between. The CDR3 runs 15 residues. Germline CDR1 and CDR2: MNHEY and SVGAGI. The CDR3 sequence is CASRPTGPRENIQYF. As DNA, the CDR3 is TGTGCCAGCAGGCCAACAGGGCCGAGGGAAAACATTCAGTACTTC.

This clone appeared once. DNA of the CDR3: TGTGCCAGCAGTGCCCCTAGGACAGGGGGCGCCGGGGATCACTATGGCTACACCTTC. Protein sequence: CASSAPRTGGAGDHYGYTF. The chain has TRBV2 and TRBJ1-2; 11 bases align to TRBD1. V was clipped by 4 bases and J by 3 bases; unmatched bases: 16. Germline V gene lookup returns CDR1 SNHLY and CDR2 FYNNEI. The CDR3 has 19 residues. Full variable domain (outside the CDR3, taken from reference TRBV2 and TRBJ1-2): EPEVTQTPSHQVTQMGQEVILRCVPISNHLYFYWYRQILGQKVEFLVSFYNNEISEKSEIFDDQFSVERPDGSNFTLKIRSTKLEDSAMYFCASSAPRTGGAGDHYGYTFGSGTRLTVV.

The chain links TRBV4-1 to TRBJ1-5; D is possibly TRBD1 (6 bases). Trimming stripped 1 base from V and 3 bases from J, with 10 bases between. The CDR3 is made up of 15 amino acids. Germline lookup yields CDR1 MGHRA and CDR2 YSYEKL. The CDR3 nucleotides read TGCGCCAGCAGCCAAGCCGGGACACTCAATCAGCCCCAGCATTTT. It codes for CASSQAGTLNQPQHF.

The chain carries TRBV4-3 and TRBJ2-5, with a tentative D call TRBD1 (5 bases). Trimming took 0 bases from V and 5 from J, leaving 19 bases between them. CDR1 and CDR2 from the germline V gene are LGHNA and YSLEER. The CDR3 consists of 17 residues. This CDR3 is CASSQEGRPPGVETQYF. The CDR3 coding sequence is TGCGCCAGCAGCCAAGAGGGGCGGCCCCCTGGTGTGGAGACCCAGTACTTC.

The chain is built from TRBV15 and TRBJ2-3; the match to TRBD1 covers 11 bases. This CDR3 region has 15 residues. The V and J ends lost 7 bases and 4 bases, in that order; junction bases with no gene match: 7. From germline, CDR1 is LNHNV and CDR2 YYDKDF (reference sequence). CDR3 in DNA: TGTGCCACCAAGCGGGACAGGGGGTTTTCAGATACGCAGTATTTT. It encodes CATKRDRGFSDTQYF.

V gene TRBV11-2 combines with J gene TRBJ1-4; D is undetermined. Trimming removed 1 base from V and 8 bases from J, with 14 bases in between. Germline CDR1 and CDR2: SGHAT and FQNNGV. There are 15 residues in the CDR3. CDR3 loop: CASSLAAGPHEKLFF. As DNA, the CDR3 is TGTGCCAGCAGCTTAGCGGCAGGTCCCCACGAAAAACTGTTTTTT.

The chain recombines TRBV7-6 with TRBJ2-5, with D tentatively TRBD2 (6 bases). The J call may be mistaken, given a closer DNA end match to TRBJ2-7. CDR3 length equals 14 residues. CDR1 and CDR2 (germline): SGHVS, FNYEAQ. The CDR3 bases are TGTGCCAGCAGCTTAGCTTGGGGGGACTACGAGCAGTACTTC. This encodes CASSLAWGDYEQYF.

This clone has a single count. The chain uses TRBV7-2 and TRBJ2-5, with 8 bases that match TRBD1. CDR1 and CDR2 (germline): SGHTA, FQGNSA. The ends lost 8 bases at V and 1 base at J; junction bases unmatched: 6. This CDR3 has 14 amino acids. CDR3 amino acids: CASGQGQGQETQYF. The CDR3 coding sequence is TGTGCCAGCGGTCAAGGACAGGGCCAAGAGACCCAGTACTTC.

The genes are TRBV10-1 and TRBJ1-1; TRBD1 is a possible D gene (5 bases). This CDR3 comprises 13 residues. V lost 8 bases and J 4 bases, leaving 14 bases between the germline ends. The V gene's germline CDR1 is WNHNN and CDR2 SYGVQD (reference sequence). Written as DNA, the CDR3 is TGCGCCAGCTCGGGGGACCTGGGCACTGAAGCTTTCTTT. The encoded protein is CASSGDLGTEAFF.

The gene calls are TRBV6-5 and TRBJ2-1, with TRBD2 identical over 10 bases. Germline CDR1 reads MNHEY; CDR2 reads SVGAGI. This CDR3 has 15 amino acids. After removal of 6 bases from V and 6 bases from J, the junction contained 8 bases not matched to a gene. For the CDR3, the DNA is TGTGCCAGCAGGGATTTAGCGGGGGGTACCAATGAGCAGTTCTTC. It yields the protein CASRDLAGGTNEQFF.

This clone showed up just a few times. The genes are TRBV7-9 and TRBJ2-1, with 13 bases fitting TRBD2. The length of the CDR3 is 15 residues. Per the germline V gene, CDR1 is SEHNR and CDR2 is FQNEAQ (reference sequence). With 5 bases clipped from V and 8 bases from J, the junction kept 6 bases outside the gene matches. The CDR3, as DNA: TGTGCCAGCAGCCAGGGACTAGCGGGGATCGATGAGCAGTTCTTC. Translating it yields CASSQGLAGIDEQFF.

The chain carries TRBV5-1 and TRBJ2-3; a weak D match, TRBD2 (7 bases). Germline V gives CDR1 SGHRS, CDR2 YFSETQ. V was shortened by 6 bases and J by 0 bases, with 20 bases between the two germline ends. This CDR3 spans 17 amino acids. The CDR3 nucleotides read TGCGCCAGCACCACGGGGGCTGGGGGGGCTAGCACAGATACGCAGTATTTT. As protein: CASTTGAGGASTDTQYF.

V is TRBV6-1 and J is TRBJ1-6; D unresolved. Trimming removed 7 bases from V and 1 base from J, with 8 bases in between. Germline V CDR1 and CDR2: MNHNS, SASEGT. The length of the CDR3 is 14 residues. CDR3 sequence (DNA): TGTGCCAGCAAGTCGGGATCCTATAATTCACCCCTCCACTTT. Its protein is CASKSGSYNSPLHF.

This clone appeared a single time. The rearrangement uses TRBV5-1 and TRBJ1-3; D uncertain. Deletions cut 4 bases from V and 0 bases from J, with 11 bases between. Per the germline V gene, CDR1 is SGHRS and CDR2 is YFSETQ. The CDR3 contains 15 residues. CDR3 residues: CASSDGFSSGNTIYF. As DNA, the CDR3 is TGCGCCAGCAGCGACGGGTTTAGCTCTGGAAACACCATATATTTT.

The rearrangement links TRBV9 to TRBJ2-3; possibly TRBD2 for D (6 bases). The CDR3 totals 14 residues. The germline gives CDR1 SGDLS, CDR2 YYNGEE. Trimming took off 4 bases at V and 6 bases at J, with 15 bases between the two ends. The CDR3, as DNA: TGTGCCAGCAGCTCAAAGGGAGGATTGGATACGCAGTATTTT. This translates into CASSSKGGLDTQYF. Together with reference TRBV9 and TRBJ2-3, the CDR3 gives the full variable domain: DSGVTQTPKHLITATGQRVTLRCSPRSGDLSVYWYQQSLDQGLQFLIQYYNGEERAKGNILERFSAQQFPDLHSELNLSSLELGDSALYFCASSSKGGLDTQYFGPGTRLTVL.

This clone occurred once. CDR3 in amino acids: CASRDRVDTGELFF. Written as DNA, the CDR3 is TGTGCCAGCAGGGACAGGGTGGACACCGGGGAGCTGTTTTTT. This sequence joins TRBV6-1 and TRBJ2-2; 8 bases fit TRBD1. This CDR3 is 14 amino acids long. The trim removed 6 bases at V and 3 bases at J, leaving 3 bases unmatched. Germline CDR1 is MNHNS and CDR2 is SASEGT.

The V call is TRBV6-1, the J call TRBJ2-7; TRBD1 might be the D (6 bases). Germline loops: CDR1 MNHNS, CDR2 SASEGT. V lost 5 bases and J lost 5, with 10 bases in between. The CDR3 runs to 12 residues. The CDR3 protein is CASSQTGNEQYF. The CDR3, as DNA: TGTGCCAGCAGTCAGACAGGAAACGAGCAGTACTTC.